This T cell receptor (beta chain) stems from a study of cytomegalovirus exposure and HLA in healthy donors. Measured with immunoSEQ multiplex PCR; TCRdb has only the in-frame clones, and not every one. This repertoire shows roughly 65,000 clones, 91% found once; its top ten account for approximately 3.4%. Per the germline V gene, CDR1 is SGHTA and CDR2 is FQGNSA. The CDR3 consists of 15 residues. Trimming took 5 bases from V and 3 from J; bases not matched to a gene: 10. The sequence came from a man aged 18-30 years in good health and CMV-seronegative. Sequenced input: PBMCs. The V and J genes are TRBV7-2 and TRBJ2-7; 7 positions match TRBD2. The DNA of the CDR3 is TGTGCCAGCAGCCGCGGGGCGGGGGAGAACTACGAGCAGTACTTC. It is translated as CASSRGAGENYEQYF.